This T cell receptor beta chain was recorded in a study of early T cells in non-severe SARS-CoV-2 infection. Across the study: Sequenced bulk RNA came from whole blood that was unsorted, and chains were unpaired.

This clonotype was seen at least ten times. Its antigen is not known. Germline CDR1 is SGHNT and CDR2 is YENEEA. The CDR3 is 13 amino acids. The germline V and J ends were trimmed by 1 base and 7 bases, with 11 bases remaining between them. General study results and limits: Lookups in VDJdb leaned toward anti-spike CD8 responses and missed private and CD4 specificities.

Individual cDNA molecules were tagged with unique molecular identifiers. TCRdb reanalysed the 5' RACE reads using MiXCR and keeps one entry per CDR3 protein. The profile shows 55,000 to 80,000 distinct CDR3 sequences, 12% of them singletons. Input material: whole blood. This clonotype was obtained from an adult who was a healthcare worker with PCR-confirmed SARS-CoV-2 infection or an uninfected control (not recorded which). This chain links TRBV11-3 with TRBJ2-7; D possibly corresponds to TRBD2 (5 bases). The CDR3, as DNA: TGTGCCAGCAGCTTAGCCGTAGCGAGGGAGCAGTACTTC. It specifies CASSLAVAREQYF.